This T cell receptor (beta chain) emerged from a study of cytomegalovirus exposure and HLA in healthy donors. Study-level findings and limits: According to an earlier analysis, most TCR beta V segments yielded productive rearrangements about 90% or about 30% of the time.

At the time of sampling, donors were nominally healthy, though unrecorded immune exposures were likely. The sample holds a few counts of this clone. Antigen specificity is unknown. The J segment lost 3 bases and the V segment lost 1 base, leaving 4 bases of the junction unmatched. There are 15 residues in the CDR3. CDR1 MGHRA and CDR2 YSYEKL come from the germline V gene. Researchers ran the PCR with 60 Vbeta and 13 Jbeta primers. Profiling relied on immunoSEQ multiplex PCR, and the TCRdb table lists in-frame clones only, not all of them. The profile shows about 140,000 clones, approximately 82% of them singletons.

The rearrangement links TRBV4-1 to TRBJ1-1; 8 nucleotides align to TRBD1. The origin of this receptor is a woman between 40 and 55 years old in good health and CMV-seronegative. The sample consisted of PBMCs. The CDR3 coding sequence is TGCGCCAGCAGCCAAGGACAGGGGCCTTACACTGAAGCTTTCTTT. It specifies CASSQGQGPYTEAFF.